Presented here are 15 T cell receptor beta chains from one specimen sequenced in a study of beta chain features in type 1 diabetes. All of the isolated RNA was reverse transcribed, so expressed TCRB transcripts were sequenced. Assay: immunoSEQ multiplex PCR; the TCRdb copy retains only in-frame clones and omits some. In the table there are over 650,000 clones, more than 12% of which are singletons. These receptors have no known antigen. Study-level findings and limits: Moderate but significant shortening of TCRB CDR3s was recorded in all four CD4+ subsets from Type 1 diabetes patients.

Sequencing used naive CD4+ T cells from blood. Receptor source: a man aged 18 to 30 with type 1 diabetes.

This clone was seen only a few times. This sequence joins TRBV29-1 and TRBJ2-4, with 12 bases fitting TRBD1. V shed 7 bases and J 9 bases; nucleotides not matched to a gene: 7. Germline-derived CDR1 and CDR2 are SQVTM and ANQGSEA. The CDR3 is 13 residues long. This CDR3 reads CSGPGQGAFIQYF. The DNA for the CDR3 is TGCAGCGGCCCGGGACAGGGGGCTTTCATTCAGTACTTC.

This clone was observed a handful of times. The V gene is TRBV29-1, the J gene TRBJ1-2; D gene uncertain. This CDR3 has 13 amino acids. V lost 4 bases, J lost 0 bases, and 9 bases lay in between. Germline CDR1 and CDR2: SQVTM and ANQGSEA. The CDR3 sequence is CSVAISANYGYTF. The CDR3 DNA reads TGCAGCGTTGCGATCTCCGCTAACTATGGCTACACCTTC. The full variable domain, in which reference TRBV29-1 and TRBJ1-2 provide the parts outside the CDR3, is SAVISQKPSRDICQRGTSLTIQCQVDSQVTMMFWYRQQPGQSLTLIATANQGSEATYESGFVIDKFPISRPNLTFSTLTVSNMSPEDSSIYLCSVAISANYGYTFGSGTRLTVV.

CDR3 coding DNA: TGTGCCAGCAGCTTGGCCCGGGAACAGGGAAACACCGGGGAGCTGTTTTTT. Translation gives CASSLAREQGNTGELFF. The chain combines TRBV5-4 with TRBJ2-2; D is perhaps TRBD1 (6 bases). Germline values: CDR1 SGHNT, CDR2 YYREEE (reference sequence). V gave up 0 bases and J gave up 2 bases, with 14 bases separating them. This CDR3 comprises 17 residues.

Only a few counts were recorded for this clone. This rearrangement joins TRBV13 to TRBJ2-5; 10 positions agree with TRBD1. The J segment lost 5 bases and the V segment lost 5 bases, leaving 5 bases of the junction unmatched. This CDR3 is built from 14 residues. CDR1 is PRHDT, CDR2 FYEKMQ, per germline (reference sequence). CDR3 DNA: TGTGCCAGCAGCCTCGCGGGACAGGGGGAGACCCAGTACTTC. Amino acids: CASSLAGQGETQYF.

This rearrangement joins TRBV6-5 to TRBJ1-5; D perhaps matches TRBD1 (5 bases). The V gene lost 0 bases and the J gene lost 4 bases, with 13 bases spanning the gap. The germline gives CDR1 MNHEY, CDR2 SVGAGI. The CDR3 sequence is 16 residues long. For the CDR3, the DNA is TGTGCCAGCAGTTACTCGTCCGGGAGGGGAAATCAGCCCCAGCATTTT. Translation: CASSYSSGRGNQPQHF.

CDR3 region: CASSFAQSTDTQYF. In nucleotides, the CDR3 is TGTGCCAGCAGTTTCGCCCAGAGCACAGATACGCAGTATTTT. The chain is built from TRBV28 and TRBJ2-3; no clear D. The CDR3 has 14 residues. In germline, CDR1 is MDHEN, CDR2 SYDVKM. V was clipped by 3 bases and J by 0 bases, with 7 bases between them.

The chain uses TRBV9 and TRBJ1-1; D uncertain. Trimming took 4 bases from V and 6 from J, leaving 13 bases between them. Germline CDR1 reads SGDLS; CDR2 reads YYNGEE. The CDR3 totals 13 residues. CDR3 nucleotide sequence: TGTGCCAGCAGCAGGGTATTTAGCGCTGAAGCTTTCTTT. Translating gives CASSRVFSAEAFF.

A single count supports this clone. The chain recombines TRBV29-1 with TRBJ2-7; D perhaps matches TRBD1 (6 bases). V was shortened by 5 bases and J by 7 bases, with 30 bases between the two germline ends. This CDR3 region has 17 residues. Germline lookup yields CDR1 SQVTM and CDR2 ANQGSEA. Here the CDR3 DNA reads TGCAGCGTTCGGCCTGCAAGACTCCGGGACAAGGGCATGGAGCAGTACTTC. It encodes CSVRPARLRDKGMEQYF.

This rearrangement joins TRBV2 to TRBJ2-7, with a possible D match to TRBD1 (5 bases). The germline gives CDR1 SNHLY, CDR2 FYNNEI. The CDR3 has 14 residues. V gave up 4 bases and J gave up 0 bases, with 10 bases separating them. The chain's CDR3 is CASSGQLFSYEQYF. The CDR3 coding sequence is TGTGCCAGCAGTGGACAGCTTTTCTCCTACGAGCAGTACTTC.

This clone was seen a handful of times. V usage is TRBV4-3 and J usage is TRBJ1-3; the match to TRBD1 covers 8 bases. Losses at the gene ends were 5 bases for V and 4 bases for J; bases not matched to a gene: 4. Per germline, CDR1 LGHNA and CDR2 YSLEER. The CDR3 has 14 amino acids. CDR3 in DNA: TGCGCCAGCAGCTTTACAGGGGGAGGAAACACCATATATTTT. Translated: CASSFTGGGNTIYF.

The chain links TRBV30 to TRBJ2-5, with D unclear. The CDR3 is made up of 13 amino acids. Germline V gene lookup returns CDR1 GTSNPN and CDR2 SVGIG (reference sequence). The V end was cut by 2 bases, the J end by 5 bases, with 12 bases between. As DNA, the CDR3 is TGTGCCTGGAGTCCATCGGTGGGCGAGACCCAGTACTTC. It translates to CAWSPSVGETQYF. The whole variable domain, remainder taken from reference TRBV30 and TRBJ2-5, is SQTIHQWPATLVQPVGSPLSLECTVEGTSNPNLYWYRQAAGRGLQLLFYSVGIGQISSEVPQNLSASRPQDRQFILSSKKLLLSDSGFYLCAWSPSVGETQYFGPGTRLLVL.

The chain has TRBV7-9 and TRBJ2-7; D uncertain. The germline V gene has CDR1 SEHNR and CDR2 FQNEAQ (reference sequence). The CDR3 has 16 amino acids. Between the trimmed V and J ends, which lost 5 bases and 2 bases, there was a span of 19 bases. CDR3 sequence: CASSERRTPLTYEQYF. In nucleotides, the CDR3 is TGTGCCAGCAGCGAGAGGAGAACCCCTCTCACCTACGAGCAGTACTTC. Based on the CDR3 plus reference TRBV7-9 and TRBJ2-7, the full variable domain is DTGVSQNPRHKITKRGQNVTFRCDPISEHNRLYWYRQTLGQGPEFLTYFQNEAQLEKSRLLSDRFSAERPKGSFSTLEIQRTEQGDSAMYLCASSERRTPLTYEQYFGPGTRLTVT.

This sequence joins TRBV9 and TRBJ1-1, with 8 positions matching TRBD1. CDR3 length: 16 amino acids. V was pared by 3 bases and J by 4 bases, with 11 bases of the junction left unmatched. Germline values: CDR1 SGDLS, CDR2 YYNGEE. The CDR3 protein is CASSGTTGAPGTEAFF. DNA for the CDR3: TGTGCCAGCAGCGGTACGACAGGGGCGCCTGGCACTGAAGCTTTCTTT.

This clone was seen a handful of times. The J gene is TRBJ2-7, the V gene TRBV14; D ambiguous. Trimming shortened V by 3 bases and J by 1 base, and 4 bases separated the two germline ends. Looked up from germline, CDR1 is SGHDN and CDR2 is FVKESK. The CDR3 loop spans 12 amino acids. The CDR3, as DNA: TGTGCCAGCAGCCACGTTTCCTACGAGCAGTACTTC. Translating it yields CASSHVSYEQYF.

The genes are TRBV5-1 and TRBJ2-6; D uncertain. Germline assignment: CDR1 SGHRS and CDR2 YFSETQ. V was trimmed by 3 bases and J by 1 base, leaving 23 bases between them. This CDR3 is built from 20 residues. The CDR3 DNA sequence: TGCGCCAGCAGCTGGGCGGACCGGACCGACCGTGAGTCTGGGGCCAACGTCCTGACTTTC. Its translation is CASSWADRTDRESGANVLTF.